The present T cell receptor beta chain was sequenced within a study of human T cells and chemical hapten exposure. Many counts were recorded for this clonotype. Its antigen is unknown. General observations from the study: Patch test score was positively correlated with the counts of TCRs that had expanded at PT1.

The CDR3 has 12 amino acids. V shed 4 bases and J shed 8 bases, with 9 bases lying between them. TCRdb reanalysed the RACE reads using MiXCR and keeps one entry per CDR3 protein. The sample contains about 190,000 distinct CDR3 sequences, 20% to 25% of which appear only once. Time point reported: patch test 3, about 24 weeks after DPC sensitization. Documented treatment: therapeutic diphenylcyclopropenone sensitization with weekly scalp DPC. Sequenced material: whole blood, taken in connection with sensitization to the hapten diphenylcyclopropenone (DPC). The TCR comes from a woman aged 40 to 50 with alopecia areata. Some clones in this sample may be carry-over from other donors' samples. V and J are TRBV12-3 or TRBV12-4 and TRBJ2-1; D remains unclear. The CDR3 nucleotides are TGTGCCAGCAGTTCGCTAGTGGATGAGCAGTTCTTC. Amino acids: CASSSLVDEQFF.